A selection of T cell receptor beta chains follows, all from one sample in a study of OX40 agonist ivuxolimab in advanced cancers. The data were produced by immunoSEQ multiplex PCR, yet TCRdb's version contains in-frame clones alone and is incomplete. The data show tens of thousands of clones, approximately 85% seen once. Sequenced here: CD4+ or CD8+ T cells sorted from blood, sampled in a trial of the OX40 agonist ivuxolimab. The receptors come from an adult with an advanced solid tumor such as melanoma, head and neck, liver or kidney cancer. The CDR3 runs from the conserved cysteine through the conserved F or W. D genes are given only for firm matches. Part of the rows lack a size; the others show once, few, many or a class for expanded clones.

TRBV30	NA	12	TRBJ1-2	NA	CAWSVTVYGYTF	TGTGCCTGGAGTGTAACGGTCTATGGCTACACCTTC
TRBV28	NA	18	TRBJ2-3	NA	CASSLSGASGSVEDTQYF	TGTGCCAGCAGTTTATCGGGGGCGAGCGGGTCGGTCGAGGATACGCAGTATTTT
TRBV19	NA	12	TRBJ2-2	NA	CASGQSTGELFF	TGTGCCAGTGGACAGAGCACCGGGGAGCTGTTTTTT
TRBV5-1	TRBD1	14	TRBJ2-7	NA	CASREPGQTNEQYF	TGCGCCAGCAGGGAGCCGGGACAGACAAACGAGCAGTACTTC
TRBV9	TRBD2	14	TRBJ2-7	NA	CASSMTSPSYEQYF	TGTGCCAGCAGCATGACTAGCCCCTCCTACGAGCAGTACTTC
TRBV15	TRBD1	14	TRBJ2-7	NA	CATSRDRGPREQYF	TGTGCCACCAGCAGAGACAGGGGGCCTCGCGAGCAGTACTTC
TRBV19	NA	15	TRBJ2-5	once	CASSIGGQHQETQYF	TGTGCCAGTAGTATTGGGGGGCAACACCAAGAGACCCAGTACTTC
TRBV4-3	NA	15	TRBJ1-1	NA	CASSPVTVMNTEAFF	TGCGCCAGCAGCCCCGTGACAGTGATGAACACTGAAGCTTTCTTT
TRBV19	TRBD1	14	TRBJ2-5	NA	CASSKRTGSETQYF	TGTGCCAGTAGTAAAAGGACAGGTTCGGAGACCCAGTACTTC
TRBV2	NA	13	TRBJ2-1	NA	CASSEIWGNEQFF	TGTGCCAGCAGTGAGATTTGGGGAAATGAGCAGTTCTTC